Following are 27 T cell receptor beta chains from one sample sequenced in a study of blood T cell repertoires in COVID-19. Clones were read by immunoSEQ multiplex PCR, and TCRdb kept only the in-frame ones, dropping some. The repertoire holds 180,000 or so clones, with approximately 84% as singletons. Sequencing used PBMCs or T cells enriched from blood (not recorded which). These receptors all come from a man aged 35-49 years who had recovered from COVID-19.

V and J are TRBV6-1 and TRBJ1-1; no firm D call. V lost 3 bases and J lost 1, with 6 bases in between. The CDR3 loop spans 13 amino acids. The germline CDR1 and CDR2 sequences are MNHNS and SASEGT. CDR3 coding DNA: TGTGCCAGCAGTGAGTACAAGAACACTGAAGCTTTCTTT. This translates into CASSEYKNTEAFF.

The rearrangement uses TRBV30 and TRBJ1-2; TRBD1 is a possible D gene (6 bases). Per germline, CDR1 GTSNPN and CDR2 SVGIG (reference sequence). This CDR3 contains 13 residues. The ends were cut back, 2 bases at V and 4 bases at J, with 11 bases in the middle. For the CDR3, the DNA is TGTGCCTGGAGTAACAGGGCCTTCTATGGCTACACCTTC. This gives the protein CAWSNRAFYGYTF.

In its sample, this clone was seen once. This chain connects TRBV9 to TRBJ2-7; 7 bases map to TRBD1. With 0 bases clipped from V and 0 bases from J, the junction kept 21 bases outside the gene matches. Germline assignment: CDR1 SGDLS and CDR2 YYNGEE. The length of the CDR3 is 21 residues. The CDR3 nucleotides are TGTGCCAGCAGCGTAGTCGAATTTTTGATCGACAGGGAGACTTACTCCTACGAGCAGTACTTC. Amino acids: CASSVVEFLIDRETYSYEQYF. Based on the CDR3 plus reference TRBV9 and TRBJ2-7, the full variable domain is DSGVTQTPKHLITATGQRVTLRCSPRSGDLSVYWYQQSLDQGLQFLIQYYNGEERAKGNILERFSAQQFPDLHSELNLSSLELGDSALYFCASSVVEFLIDRETYSYEQYFGPGTRLTVT.

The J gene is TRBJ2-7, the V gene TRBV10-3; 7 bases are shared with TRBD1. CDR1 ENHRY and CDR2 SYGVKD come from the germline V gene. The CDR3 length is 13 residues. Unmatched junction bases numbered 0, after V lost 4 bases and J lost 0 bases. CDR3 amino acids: CAISGDSSYEQYF. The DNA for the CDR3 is TGTGCCATCAGTGGGGACAGCTCCTACGAGCAGTACTTC.

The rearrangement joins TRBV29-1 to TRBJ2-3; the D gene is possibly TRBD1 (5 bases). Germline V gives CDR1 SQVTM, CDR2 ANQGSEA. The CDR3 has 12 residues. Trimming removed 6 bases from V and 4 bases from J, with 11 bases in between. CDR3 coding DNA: TGCAGCGTAGCCCAGGGTCCAGATACGCAGTATTTT. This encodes CSVAQGPDTQYF.

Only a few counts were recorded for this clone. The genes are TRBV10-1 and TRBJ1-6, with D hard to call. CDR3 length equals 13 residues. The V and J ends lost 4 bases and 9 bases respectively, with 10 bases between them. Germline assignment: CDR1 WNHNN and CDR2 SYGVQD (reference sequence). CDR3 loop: CASSVEPGSPLHF. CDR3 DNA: TGCGCCAGCAGTGTAGAACCCGGTTCACCCCTCCACTTT.

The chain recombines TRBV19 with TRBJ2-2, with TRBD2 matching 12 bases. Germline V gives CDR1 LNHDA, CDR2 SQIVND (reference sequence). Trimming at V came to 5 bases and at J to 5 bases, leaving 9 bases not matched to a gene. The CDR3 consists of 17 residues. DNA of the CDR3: TGTGCCAGTAGTCGTCATACTAGCGGGGGGACAACCGGGGAGCTGTTTTTT. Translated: CASSRHTSGGTTGELFF.

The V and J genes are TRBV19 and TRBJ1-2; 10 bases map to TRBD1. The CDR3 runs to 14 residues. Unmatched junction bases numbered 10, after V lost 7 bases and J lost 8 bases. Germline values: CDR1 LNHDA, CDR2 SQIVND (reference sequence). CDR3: CASIRDRGTEGYTF. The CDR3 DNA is TGTGCCAGTATTCGGGACAGGGGAACAGAAGGCTACACCTTC.

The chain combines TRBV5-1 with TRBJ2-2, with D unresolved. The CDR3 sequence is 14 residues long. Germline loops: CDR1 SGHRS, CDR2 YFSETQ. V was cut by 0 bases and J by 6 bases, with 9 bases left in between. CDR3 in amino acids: CASSLAISSGELFF. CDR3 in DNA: TGCGCCAGCAGCTTGGCCATCAGTTCCGGGGAGCTGTTTTTT. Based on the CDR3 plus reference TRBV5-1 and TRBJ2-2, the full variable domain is KAGVTQTPRYLIKTRGQQVTLSCSPISGHRSVSWYQQTPGQGLQFLFEYFSETQRNKGNFPGRFSGRQFSNSRSEMNVSTLELGDSALYLCASSLAISSGELFFGEGSRLTVL.

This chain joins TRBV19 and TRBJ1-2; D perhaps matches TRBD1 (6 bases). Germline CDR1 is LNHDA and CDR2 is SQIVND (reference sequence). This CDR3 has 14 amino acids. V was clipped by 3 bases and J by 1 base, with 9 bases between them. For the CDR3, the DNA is TGTGCCAGTAGTATCGGACAGTTTAACTATGGCTACACCTTC. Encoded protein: CASSIGQFNYGYTF.

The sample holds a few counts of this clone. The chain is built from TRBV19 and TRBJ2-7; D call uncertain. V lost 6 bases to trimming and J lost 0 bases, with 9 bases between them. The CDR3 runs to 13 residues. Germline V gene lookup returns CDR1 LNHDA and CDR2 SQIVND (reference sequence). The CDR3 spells CASRRPSSYEQYF. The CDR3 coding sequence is TGTGCCAGTAGGCGGCCGAGCTCCTACGAGCAGTACTTC.

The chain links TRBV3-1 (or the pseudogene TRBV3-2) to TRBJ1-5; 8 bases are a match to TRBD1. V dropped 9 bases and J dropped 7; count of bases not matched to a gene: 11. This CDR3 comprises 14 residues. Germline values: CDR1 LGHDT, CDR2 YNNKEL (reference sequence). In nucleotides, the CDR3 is TGTGCCAGACCAGGACAGGGTATGTGCCAGCCCCAGCATTTT. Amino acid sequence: CARPGQGMCQPQHF.

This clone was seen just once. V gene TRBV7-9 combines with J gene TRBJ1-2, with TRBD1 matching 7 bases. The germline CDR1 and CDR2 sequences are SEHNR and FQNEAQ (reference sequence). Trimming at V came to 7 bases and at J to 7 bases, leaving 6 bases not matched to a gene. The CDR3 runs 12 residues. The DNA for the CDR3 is TGTGCCAGCAACCTGGGACAGATTGGCTACACCTTC. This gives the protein CASNLGQIGYTF. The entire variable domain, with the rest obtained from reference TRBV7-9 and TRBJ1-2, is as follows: DTGVSQNPRHKITKRGQNVTFRCDPISEHNRLYWYRQTLGQGPEFLTYFQNEAQLEKSRLLSDRFSAERPKGSFSTLEIQRTEQGDSAMYLCASNLGQIGYTFGSGTRLTVV.

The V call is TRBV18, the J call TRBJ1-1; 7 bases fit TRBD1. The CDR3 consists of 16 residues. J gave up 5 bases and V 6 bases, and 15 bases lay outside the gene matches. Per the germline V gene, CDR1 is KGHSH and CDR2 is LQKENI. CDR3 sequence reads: CASSPSPGGLGTEAFF. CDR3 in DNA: TGTGCCAGCTCCCCCTCCCCAGGGGGGTTGGGGACTGAAGCTTTCTTT. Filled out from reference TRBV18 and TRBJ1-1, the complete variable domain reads NAGVMQNPRHLVRRRGQEARLRCSPMKGHSHVYWYRQLPEEGLKFMVYLQKENIIDESGMPKERFSAEFPKEGPSILRIQQVVRGDSAAYFCASSPSPGGLGTEAFFGQGTRLTVV.

The CDR3 DNA reads TGTGCCATCAGTGGAACGGGAACTGAAGCTTTCTTT. Amino acids: CAISGTGTEAFF. This chain joins TRBV10-3 and TRBJ1-1; D not resolved. Trimming shortened V by 4 bases and J by 5 bases, and 8 bases separated the two germline ends. Germline values: CDR1 ENHRY, CDR2 SYGVKD. There are 12 residues in the CDR3.

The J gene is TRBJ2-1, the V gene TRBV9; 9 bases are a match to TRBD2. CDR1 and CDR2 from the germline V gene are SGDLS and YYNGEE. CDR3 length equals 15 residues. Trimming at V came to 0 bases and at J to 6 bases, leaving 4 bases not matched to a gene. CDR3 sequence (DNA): TGTGCCAGCAGCGTAGTGGGCGGGGGGGCCAATGAGCAGTTCTTC. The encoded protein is CASSVVGGGANEQFF.

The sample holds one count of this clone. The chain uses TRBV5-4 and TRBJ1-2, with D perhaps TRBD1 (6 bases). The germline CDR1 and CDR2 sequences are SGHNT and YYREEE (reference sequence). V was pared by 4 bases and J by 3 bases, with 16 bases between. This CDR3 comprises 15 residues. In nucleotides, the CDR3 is TGTGCCAGCAGCCCCAAGGGGGGGGGCGACTATGGCTACACCTTC. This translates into CASSPKGGGDYGYTF.

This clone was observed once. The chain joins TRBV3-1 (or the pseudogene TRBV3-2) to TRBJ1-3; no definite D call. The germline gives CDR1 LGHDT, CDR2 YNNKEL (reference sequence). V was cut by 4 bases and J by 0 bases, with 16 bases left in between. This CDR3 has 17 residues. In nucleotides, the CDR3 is TGTGCCAGCAGCCTAGCACTTACAACTTACTCTGGAAACACCATATATTTT. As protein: CASSLALTTYSGNTIYF.

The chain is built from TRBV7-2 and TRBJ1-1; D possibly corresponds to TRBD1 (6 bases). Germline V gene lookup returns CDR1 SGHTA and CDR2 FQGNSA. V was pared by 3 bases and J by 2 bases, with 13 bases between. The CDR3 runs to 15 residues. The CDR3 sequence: CASSLANRANTEAFF. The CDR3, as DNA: TGTGCCAGCAGCTTGGCCAACAGGGCAAACACTGAAGCTTTCTTT.

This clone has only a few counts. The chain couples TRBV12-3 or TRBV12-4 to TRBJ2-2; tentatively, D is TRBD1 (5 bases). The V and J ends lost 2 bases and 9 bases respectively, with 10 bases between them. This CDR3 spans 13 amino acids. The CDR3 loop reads CASSLQGPRELFF. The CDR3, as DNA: TGTGCCAGCAGTTTACAGGGCCCCCGGGAGCTGTTTTTT.

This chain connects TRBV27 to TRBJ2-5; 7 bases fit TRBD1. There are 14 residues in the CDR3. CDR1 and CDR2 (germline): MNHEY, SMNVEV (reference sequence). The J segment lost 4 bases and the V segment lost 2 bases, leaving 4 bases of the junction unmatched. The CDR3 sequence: CASSLRTGRETQYF. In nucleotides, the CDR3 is TGTGCCAGCAGTTTACGGACAGGCAGAGAGACCCAGTACTTC.

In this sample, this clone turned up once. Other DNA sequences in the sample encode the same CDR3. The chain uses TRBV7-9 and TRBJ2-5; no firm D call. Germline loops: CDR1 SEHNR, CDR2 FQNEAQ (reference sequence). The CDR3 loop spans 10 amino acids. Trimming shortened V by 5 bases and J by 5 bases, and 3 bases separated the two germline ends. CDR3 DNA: TGTGCCAGCAGCCGGGAGACCCAGTACTTC. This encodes CASSRETQYF.

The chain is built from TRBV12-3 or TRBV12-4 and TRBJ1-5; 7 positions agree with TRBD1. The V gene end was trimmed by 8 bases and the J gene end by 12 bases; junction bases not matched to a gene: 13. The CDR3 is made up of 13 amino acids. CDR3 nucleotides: TGTGCCAGCCTCAGTTCCCCTCACAGGGGCCAGCATTTT. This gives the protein CASLSSPHRGQHF.

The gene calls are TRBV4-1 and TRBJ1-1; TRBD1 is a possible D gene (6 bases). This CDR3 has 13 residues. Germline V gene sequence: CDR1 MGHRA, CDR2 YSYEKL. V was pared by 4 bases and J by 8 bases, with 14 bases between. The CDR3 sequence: CASSPRDQGEAFF. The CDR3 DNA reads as TGCGCCAGCAGCCCCCGGGACCAGGGGGAAGCTTTCTTT.

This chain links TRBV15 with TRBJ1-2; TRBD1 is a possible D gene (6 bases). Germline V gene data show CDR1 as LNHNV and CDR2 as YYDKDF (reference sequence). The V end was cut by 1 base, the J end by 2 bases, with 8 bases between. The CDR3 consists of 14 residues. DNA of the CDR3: TGTGCCACCAGCAGAGCTGGACAGAACTATGGCTACACCTTC. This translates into CATSRAGQNYGYTF.

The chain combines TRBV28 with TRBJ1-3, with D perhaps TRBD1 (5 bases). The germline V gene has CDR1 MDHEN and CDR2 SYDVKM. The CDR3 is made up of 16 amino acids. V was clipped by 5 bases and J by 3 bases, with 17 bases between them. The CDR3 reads CASSPPGIRDGNTIYF. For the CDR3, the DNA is TGTGCCAGCAGTCCCCCGGGTATCAGGGATGGAAACACCATATATTTT. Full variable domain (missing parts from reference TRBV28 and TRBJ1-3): DVKVTQSSRYLVKRTGEKVFLECVQDMDHENMFWYRQDPGLGLRLIYFSYDVKMKEKGDIPEGYSVSREKKERFSLILESASTNQTSMYLCASSPPGIRDGNTIYFGEGSWLTVV.

CDR3 DNA: TGCGCCAGCAGCCAATGGGGACAGGGGGACCTATACGAGCAGTACTTC. Translation gives CASSQWGQGDLYEQYF. The chain recombines TRBV4-1 with TRBJ2-7; 11 nucleotides line up with TRBD1. J lost 4 bases, V lost 2 bases, and 7 bases had no gene match. Germline loops: CDR1 MGHRA, CDR2 YSYEKL. The CDR3 has 16 residues.